Below are 18 T cell receptor beta chains sequenced from a single sample in a study of spatial heterogeneity in lung cancer. Whole-study results and caveats: For expanded intratumoral alpha and beta TCRs, counts tracked tumor mutation counts.

Antigens of these TCRs are unknown. Sample time point: sample taken at primary tumor resection. TCRdb independently ran MiXCR on the 5' RACE reads; one entry per CDR3 protein. This sample has over 8,000 distinct CDR3 sequences, with 9.6% found just once. The source was lung tumor tissue, collected at surgery. The receptors stem from a male donor with early-stage non-small cell lung cancer.

This clonotype occurred many times. This chain uses TRBV7-3 with TRBJ2-3, with 10 bases identical to TRBD1. CDR1 is SGHTA, CDR2 FQGTGA, per germline. After removal of 5 bases from V and 6 bases from J, the junction contained 5 bases not matched to a gene. The CDR3 loop spans 14 amino acids. The CDR3 DNA follows: TGTGCCAGCAGCCTGGGACAGGGGTTCGATACGCAGTATTTT. This translates into CASSLGQGFDTQYF.

The genes are TRBV30 and TRBJ1-1; 7 nucleotides match TRBD1. The CDR3 length is 15 residues. The junction had 5 bases not matched to a gene; V was cut back by 1 base and J by 0 bases. Germline V CDR1 and CDR2: GTSNPN, SVGIG (reference sequence). Written as DNA, the CDR3 is TGTGCCTGGAGTGGACAGGGATACATGAACACTGAAGCTTTCTTT. Its translation: CAWSGQGYMNTEAFF.

This clonotype counts as medium-sized (0.01 to 0.1%). The chain uses TRBV9 and TRBJ2-1; the match to TRBD2 covers 8 bases. The V gene end was trimmed by 3 bases and the J gene end by 7 bases; junction bases not matched to a gene: 12. The germline gives CDR1 SGDLS, CDR2 YYNGEE. This CDR3 is 16 amino acids long. CDR3 loop: CASSALTGGLINEQFF. The DNA of the CDR3 is TGTGCCAGCAGCGCGCTGACGGGGGGGCTGATAAATGAGCAGTTCTTC.

There are many counts of this clonotype. The chain uses TRBV12-3 or TRBV12-4 and TRBJ1-2; D is ambiguous. V gave up 5 bases and J gave up 4 bases, with 5 bases separating them. CDR3 size: 11 residues. CDR3 nucleotide sequence: TGTGCCAGCAGTACGTCCTATGGCTACACCTTC. Protein: CASSTSYGYTF.

There are many counts of this clonotype. One end of the junction varies from germline; a read error may be responsible. This chain links TRBV20-1 with TRBJ2-5; tentatively, D is TRBD1 or TRBD2 (5 bases each). This CDR3 contains 13 residues. Germline V gene data show CDR1 as DFQATT and CDR2 as SNEGSKA (reference sequence). The CDR3 DNA follows: TGCAGTTCTAGGGGATGGAGGCAAGAGACCCAGTACTTC. It is translated as CSSRGWRQETQYF.

Comments on this clonotype: Without the conserved terminal phenylalanine or tryptophan, this CDR3 likely stems from a read error. The chain combines TRBV12-3 or TRBV12-4 with TRBJ2-1; D gene uncertain. The CDR3 totals 11 residues. Trimming cost V 2 bases and J 9 bases, with 5 bases left between them. CDR3 region: CASSLNVEQFI. The CDR3 DNA is TGTGCCAGCAGTTTAAACGTTGAGCAGTTCATC.

This clonotype has ten or more counts. V is TRBV6-6 and J is TRBJ2-4, with D possibly being TRBD1 (5 bases). The V end lost 4 bases, the J end lost 4 bases, and 11 bases lay between the germline ends. Germline CDR1 reads MNHNY; CDR2 reads SVGAGI (reference sequence). The CDR3 length is 14 residues. CDR3 bases: TGTGCCAGCAGTTGGTCGCAGGGTAAAAACATTCAGTACTTC. Amino acids: CASSWSQGKNIQYF.

There are many counts of this clonotype. V gene TRBV7-9 combines with J gene TRBJ1-4; maybe TRBD1 (6 bases). The CDR3 runs to 16 residues. V dropped 5 bases and J dropped 0 bases, with 13 bases sitting between them. Germline V gene data show CDR1 as SEHNR and CDR2 as FQNEAQ (reference sequence). CDR3 bases: TGTGCCAGCAGCAGCCGACAGGCAACAACTAATGAAAAACTGTTTTTT. Translating gives CASSSRQATTNEKLFF.

The CDR3 region is CASSQDRSGKSYEQYF. The CDR3 coding sequence is TGTGCCAGCAGCCAAGATCGGTCAGGGAAATCCTACGAGCAGTACTTC. The rearrangement joins TRBV4-2 to TRBJ2-7; TRBD1 is a possible D gene (5 bases). Between the trimmed V and J ends, which lost 0 bases and 1 base, there was a span of 13 bases. Germline V gives CDR1 LGHNA, CDR2 YNFKEQ. CDR3 length: 16 amino acids.

This clonotype was detected many times. J is TRBJ2-3 and V is TRBV4-1, with D perhaps being TRBD1 or TRBD2 (6 bases each). The CDR3 has 16 amino acids. Per the germline V gene, CDR1 is MGHRA and CDR2 is YSYEKL. Trimming cost V 0 bases and J 0 bases, with 10 bases left between them. This chain's CDR3 is CASSQDRGESTDTQYF. CDR3 in DNA: TGCGCCAGCAGCCAAGATAGGGGGGAAAGCACAGATACGCAGTATTTT.

This clonotype was seen ten or more times. V gene TRBV5-1 combines with J gene TRBJ2-4; possibly TRBD2 for D (5 bases). This CDR3 is built from 16 residues. V lost 4 bases, J lost 0 bases, and 14 bases lay in between. Per the germline V gene, CDR1 is SGHRS and CDR2 is YFSETQ. CDR3 region: CASSPGGTLAKNIQYF. CDR3 bases: TGCGCCAGCAGCCCAGGAGGCACTTTAGCCAAAAACATTCAGTACTTC. Based on the CDR3 plus reference TRBV5-1 and TRBJ2-4, the full variable domain is KAGVTQTPRYLIKTRGQQVTLSCSPISGHRSVSWYQQTPGQGLQFLFEYFSETQRNKGNFPGRFSGRQFSNSRSEMNVSTLELGDSALYLCASSPGGTLAKNIQYFGAGTRLSVL.

This clonotype showed up many times. The rearrangement links TRBV7-2 to TRBJ1-1; D unresolved. Trimming removed 2 bases from V and 1 base from J, with 11 bases in between. The CDR3 runs to 15 residues. From germline, CDR1 is SGHTA and CDR2 FQGNSA. CDR3 DNA sequence: TGTGCCAGCAGCTTAAGGGCGGCGAAGAACACTGAAGCTTTCTTT. Amino acid sequence: CASSLRAAKNTEAFF.

This clonotype was counted at least ten times. The CDR3 DNA is TGTGCCAGCAGCCCCAAGGGCGAGCAGTTCTTC. It is translated as CASSPKGEQFF. The rearrangement uses TRBV12-3 or TRBV12-4 and TRBJ2-1; D unclear. CDR3 length: 11 amino acids. V was trimmed by 6 bases and J by 10 bases, leaving 10 bases between them.

This clonotype rates as medium-sized. This rearrangement joins TRBV2 to TRBJ2-5; 7 nucleotides line up with TRBD1. Germline lookup yields CDR1 SNHLY and CDR2 FYNNEI. The CDR3 has 13 residues. V shed 5 bases, J shed 5 bases, and the junction held 5 bases outside the gene matches. The CDR3 loop reads CASSPDRVETQYF. Here the CDR3 DNA reads TGTGCCAGCAGTCCCGACAGGGTTGAGACCCAGTACTTC.

This clonotype was seen repeatedly, ten times or more. The chain is built from TRBV6-1 and TRBJ1-1; D is unclear. Germline CDR1 and CDR2: MNHNS and SASEGT. Trimming shortened V by 0 bases and J by 5 bases, and 10 bases separated the two germline ends. This CDR3 spans 14 amino acids. The CDR3 protein is CASSEALTRTEAFF. CDR3 coding DNA: TGTGCCAGCAGTGAAGCGCTGACGAGGACTGAAGCTTTCTTT.

This clonotype appeared many times. The rearrangement links TRBV10-3 to TRBJ1-3; unclear D gene. The CDR3 extends over 14 amino acids. The germline gives CDR1 ENHRY, CDR2 SYGVKD. V was shortened by 7 bases and J by 0 bases, with 10 bases between the two germline ends. This CDR3 reads CAIKDYNSGNTIYF. For the CDR3, the DNA is TGTGCCATCAAAGATTACAACTCTGGAAACACCATATATTTT.

This clonotype has a count of ten or more. The CDR3, as DNA: TGTGCCAGCAGCTTATCAGGCGGGGGGGCCGCTTTCTTT. Protein: CASSLSGGGAAFF. The V call is TRBV7-2, the J call TRBJ1-1, with a tentative D call TRBD1 (6 bases). Per the germline V gene, CDR1 is SGHTA and CDR2 is FQGNSA. The CDR3 has 13 residues. Between the trimmed V and J ends, which lost 2 bases and 11 bases, there was a span of 15 bases.

This clonotype was counted many times. V is TRBV7-8 and J is TRBJ1-5, with 7 bases fitting TRBD1. V lost 1 base to trimming and J lost 2 bases; unmatched junction nucleotides: 2. Per the germline V gene, CDR1 is SGHVS and CDR2 is FQNEAQ. This CDR3 has 15 amino acids. The CDR3 nucleotides read TGTGCCAGCAGCTTAGGAGGACAGGGCAATCAGCCCCAGCATTTT. Translation: CASSLGGQGNQPQHF.